This T cell receptor beta chain was obtained from a study of cytomegalovirus exposure and HLA in healthy donors. PCR employed 60 Vbeta and 13 Jbeta primers. Here immunoSEQ multiplex PCR was the method, and the copy in TCRdb shows in-frame clones only, minus some. The data contain some 130,000 clones, about 80% of them singletons. Trimming removed 4 bases from V and 6 bases from J; junction bases left unmatched: 7. This CDR3 has 14 amino acids. Germline V gene lookup returns CDR1 SQVTM and CDR2 ANQGSEA. As to this clone: What it binds is unknown.

Study findings and constraints: The authors later found HLA-associated TCR beta chains more clonally expanded than equally common others. Further analysis was carried out later, and it showed several of the most significant clusters appearing linked to common viral pathogens.

The chain combines TRBV29-1 with TRBJ2-2; 8 nucleotides align to TRBD1. The receptor's source is a man aged 30 to 39 in good health and CMV-seronegative. Sequencing was performed on PBMCs. DNA of the CDR3: TGCAGCGTTGGGGGGGCGGGACAGGCCGGGGAGCTGTTTTTT. This codes for CSVGGAGQAGELFF.